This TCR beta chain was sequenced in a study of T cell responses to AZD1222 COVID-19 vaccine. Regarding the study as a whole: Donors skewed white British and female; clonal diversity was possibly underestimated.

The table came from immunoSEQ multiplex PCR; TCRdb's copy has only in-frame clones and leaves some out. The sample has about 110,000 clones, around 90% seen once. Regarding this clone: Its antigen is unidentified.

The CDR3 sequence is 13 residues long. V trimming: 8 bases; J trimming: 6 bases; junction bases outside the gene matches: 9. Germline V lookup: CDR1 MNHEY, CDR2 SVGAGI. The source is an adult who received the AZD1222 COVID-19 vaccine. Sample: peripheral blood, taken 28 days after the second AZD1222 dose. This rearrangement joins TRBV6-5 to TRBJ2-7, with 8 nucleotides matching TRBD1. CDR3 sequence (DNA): TGTGCCAGCGGATGGACAGGGCAAAGCGAGCAGTACTTC. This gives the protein CASGWTGQSEQYF.